Each of the 9 T cell receptor beta chains below was sequenced from the same sample in a study of identifying expanded T cells in peripheral blood. Clones were sequenced by immunoSEQ multiplex PCR, and TCRdb holds only the in-frame ones, with some missing. The sample holds around 94,000 clones, approximately 84% seen once. The material sequenced was blood. These receptors were collected from a person aged 18 to 70 in good health.

This clone was seen a few times. This rearrangement joins TRBV30 to TRBJ1-6, with D unclear. Germline CDR1 and CDR2: GTSNPN and SVGIG (reference sequence). The length of the CDR3 is 13 residues. V shed 4 bases and J shed 7 bases, with 11 bases lying between them. The CDR3 region is CAWKDFSNSPLHF. The CDR3 nucleotides read TGTGCCTGGAAAGACTTTAGCAATTCACCCCTCCACTTT.

The CDR3 reads CASSDSHSYEQYF. CDR3 bases: TGTGCCAGCAGCGACAGTCACTCCTACGAGCAGTACTTC. J is TRBJ2-7 and V is TRBV5-6; possibly TRBD1 for D (5 bases). V was cut by 4 bases and J by 0 bases, with 8 bases left in between. The CDR3 length is 13 residues. Per the germline V gene, CDR1 is SGHDT and CDR2 is YYEEEE.

The chain is built from TRBV7-9 and TRBJ1-2; 11 bases align to TRBD1. This CDR3 comprises 13 residues. J gave up 8 bases and V 3 bases, and 2 bases lay outside the gene matches. Germline V lookup: CDR1 SEHNR, CDR2 FQNEAQ (reference sequence). Here the CDR3 reads CASSLGQGEGYTF. CDR3 bases: TGTGCCAGCAGCTTGGGACAGGGGGAGGGCTACACCTTC.

The V call is TRBV27, the J call TRBJ2-7; 12 bases line up with TRBD2. This CDR3 has 15 residues. Germline V gives CDR1 MNHEY, CDR2 SMNVEV (reference sequence). V shed 5 bases, J shed 7 bases, and the junction held 9 bases outside the gene matches. CDR3 amino acids: CASSPRGLAGHEQYF. In DNA form, the CDR3 reads TGTGCCAGCAGTCCACGAGGACTAGCGGGGCATGAGCAGTACTTC.

The genes are TRBV6-5 and TRBJ2-7, with D uncertain. This CDR3 region has 12 residues. The germline V and J ends were trimmed by 2 bases and 6 bases, with 8 bases remaining between them. Per the germline V gene, CDR1 is MNHEY and CDR2 is SVGAGI. In DNA form, the CDR3 reads TGTGCCAGCAGTTACGGTAGTTTCGAGCAGTACTTC. Residues: CASSYGSFEQYF.

This clone showed up just once. This chain connects TRBV5-8 to TRBJ1-1; D ambiguous. The CDR3 totals 14 residues. Germline V lookup: CDR1 SGHTS, CDR2 YDEGEE. Trimming took 1 base from V and 0 from J, leaving 7 bases between them. The CDR3 DNA sequence: TGTGCCAGCAGCTTGTCCGCACTGAACACTGAAGCTTTCTTT. Protein product: CASSLSALNTEAFF.

The rearrangement uses TRBV11-2 and TRBJ2-1, with D possibly TRBD2 on 7 matching bases. Between the trimmed V and J ends, which lost 5 bases and 10 bases, there was a span of 12 bases. The CDR3 is 12 amino acids. Germline V gives CDR1 SGHAT, CDR2 FQNNGV. The CDR3 DNA reads TGTGCCAGCAGCGGAGGGGGGGTAGAGCAGTTCTTC. Translating it yields CASSGGGVEQFF.

The chain carries TRBV27 and TRBJ1-2, with 7 positions matching TRBD1. The CDR3 spans 15 residues. Germline CDR1 MNHEY, CDR2 SMNVEV (reference sequence). V was pared by 4 bases and J by 3 bases, with 8 bases of the junction left unmatched. CDR3 in DNA: TGTGCCAGCAGTTCCTCGACAGGGCGTTACTATGGCTACACCTTC. This gives the protein CASSSSTGRYYGYTF.

The J gene is TRBJ1-5, the V gene TRBV6-5; D is perhaps TRBD1 (5 bases). Per the germline V gene, CDR1 is MNHEY and CDR2 is SVGAGI. The CDR3 has 14 residues. Trimming took 6 bases from V and 6 from J, leaving 15 bases between them. The CDR3 bases are TGTGCCAGCAGCCCTACAGGCGGCGGTCAGCCCCAGCATTTT. Translation: CASSPTGGGQPQHF.